The 28 T cell receptor beta chains below come from one sample, sequenced in a study of identical twins. TCRdb reprocessed the 5' RACE reads with MiXCR, giving one entry per CDR3 protein. The sample has 240,000 or so distinct CDR3 sequences, approximately 7% seen once. The same specimen was also included in a second study, on yellow fever vaccine responses in identical twins.

Sequencing used memory (CD45RO+) T cells sorted from blood. The receptors here all came from a woman aged 18-29 years in good health.

This chain links TRBV5-6 with TRBJ1-4; 7 bases map to TRBD1. In germline, CDR1 is SGHDT, CDR2 YYEEEE. The ends lost 4 bases at V and 10 bases at J; junction bases unmatched: 7. This CDR3 is 13 amino acids long. The DNA of the CDR3 is TGTGCCAGCAGCCCTCCAGGGGGTGGAAAACTGTTTTTT. Translating it yields CASSPPGGGKLFF.

The chain couples TRBV20-1 to TRBJ1-2; D is unresolved. Germline V gene lookup returns CDR1 DFQATT and CDR2 SNEGSKA (reference sequence). This CDR3 is 12 amino acids long. V shed 0 bases and J shed 5 bases, with 7 bases lying between them. This chain's CDR3 is CSARDQKYGYTF. The CDR3 bases are TGCAGTGCTAGAGATCAGAAGTATGGCTACACCTTC.

This clonotype has a handful of counts. The V and J genes are TRBV28 and TRBJ2-7; 7 nucleotides line up with TRBD2. The CDR3 length is 15 residues. Germline values: CDR1 MDHEN, CDR2 SYDVKM. The V segment lost 7 bases and the J segment 1 base; nucleotides outside the gene matches: 10. The CDR3 loop is CASTALGGGSYEQYF. The CDR3 DNA follows: TGTGCCAGCACCGCCTTGGGGGGGGGATCCTACGAGCAGTACTTC.

This clonotype was counted ten times or more. The J gene is TRBJ2-5, the V gene TRBV12-3 or TRBV12-4; either TRBD1 or TRBD2 may supply D (5 bases each). This CDR3 is 13 amino acids long. Trimming shortened V by 3 bases and J by 5 bases, and 10 bases separated the two germline ends. The CDR3 is CASSFSWGETQYF. In nucleotides, the CDR3 is TGTGCCAGCAGTTTTTCTTGGGGGGAGACCCAGTACTTC.

The gene calls are TRBV25-1 and TRBJ2-1; TRBD2 matches at 9 bases. The CDR3 has 16 amino acids. V dropped 4 bases and J dropped 3; count of bases not matched to a gene: 7. CDR1 MGHDK and CDR2 SYGVNS come from the germline V gene. The CDR3 sequence is CASSGSGSGLYNEQFF. In nucleotides, the CDR3 is TGTGCCAGCAGTGGTAGCGGGAGTGGGCTCTACAATGAGCAGTTCTTC.

This clonotype was recorded a few times. The genes are TRBV6-1 and TRBJ2-7; D is undetermined. This CDR3 is 10 amino acids long. CDR1 is MNHNS and CDR2 is SASEGT in the germline V gene. Trimming removed 7 bases from V and 5 bases from J, with 6 bases in between. The CDR3 protein is CASTHHEQYF. CDR3 coding DNA: TGTGCCAGCACTCACCACGAGCAGTACTTC.

The rearrangement links TRBV5-1 to TRBJ2-5; 8 positions match TRBD2. This CDR3 is 14 amino acids long. Germline CDR1 reads SGHRS; CDR2 reads YFSETQ. The junction had 6 bases not matched to a gene; V was cut back by 4 bases and J by 4 bases. The chain's CDR3 is CASSPREGRETQYF. CDR3 bases: TGCGCCAGCAGCCCCCGGGAGGGCCGAGAGACCCAGTACTTC.

The table lists this clonotype with many counts. V and J are TRBV5-1 and TRBJ2-1; 9 bases fit TRBD2. Germline-derived CDR1 and CDR2 are SGHRS and YFSETQ. Trimming at V came to 4 bases and at J to 0 bases, leaving 8 bases not matched to a gene. The CDR3 consists of 17 residues. The CDR3 protein is CASSPRTSASSYNEQFF. The CDR3 coding sequence is TGCGCCAGCAGCCCCCGGACTAGCGCGAGCTCCTACAATGAGCAGTTCTTC.

This clonotype was seen more than once but under ten times. The rearrangement joins TRBV5-6 to TRBJ2-5; D perhaps matches TRBD1 (5 bases). CDR1 and CDR2 (germline): SGHDT, YYEEEE. Trimming left V 1 base short and J 1 base short, with 11 bases between. This CDR3 contains 15 residues. The CDR3 DNA reads as TGTGCCAGCAGCTTGCCTGACAGACTCCAAGAGACCCAGTACTTC. It is translated as CASSLPDRLQETQYF.

This clonotype was seen only a few times. The V call is TRBV6-5, the J call TRBJ1-1; D gene ambiguous. Trimming stripped 0 bases from V and 0 bases from J, with 8 bases between. The CDR3 totals 15 residues. The germline gives CDR1 MNHEY, CDR2 SVGAGI. The DNA of the CDR3 is TGTGCCAGCAGTTACTCGGCAGGCTTGAACACTGAAGCTTTCTTT. This gives the protein CASSYSAGLNTEAFF.

At least ten counts were recorded for this clonotype. The gene calls are TRBV7-3 and TRBJ2-1; TRBD2 matches 10 bases. This CDR3 region has 16 residues. The V segment lost 2 bases and the J segment 4 bases; nucleotides outside the gene matches: 5. The germline V gene encodes CDR1 SGHTA and CDR2 FQGTGA. The chain's CDR3 is CASSLLGTSVYNEQFF. The CDR3 coding sequence is TGTGCCAGCAGCTTACTTGGGACTAGCGTTTACAATGAGCAGTTCTTC.

In its sample, this clonotype was seen a few times. The J gene is TRBJ1-1, the V gene TRBV5-6; no firm D call. Germline V lookup: CDR1 SGHDT, CDR2 YYEEEE. The V and J ends lost 7 bases and 4 bases respectively, with 20 bases between them. The CDR3 covers 15 residues. The DNA for the CDR3 is TGTGCCAGCGAGGCTGCGGGCCGGCGTGGCACTGAAGCTTTCTTT. This encodes CASEAAGRRGTEAFF.

The CDR3 nucleotides are TGTGCCAGCTCACCTAGCGGGGGGATGAACACTGAAGCTTTCTTT. This translates into CASSPSGGMNTEAFF. The rearrangement links TRBV18 to TRBJ1-1, with D possibly TRBD1 on 5 matching bases. The germline V and J ends were trimmed by 3 bases and 0 bases, with 11 bases remaining between them. The CDR3 is 15 amino acids. Per the germline V gene, CDR1 is KGHSH and CDR2 is LQKENI.

This clonotype was picked up many times. The chain couples TRBV5-1 to TRBJ2-1; 8 nucleotides align to TRBD1. With 3 bases clipped from V and 5 bases from J, the junction kept 4 bases outside the gene matches. The CDR3 spans 14 residues. The germline V gene has CDR1 SGHRS and CDR2 YFSETQ. The CDR3 loop is CASSYGQGNNEQFF. The DNA for the CDR3 is TGCGCCAGCAGCTATGGACAGGGCAACAATGAGCAGTTCTTC.

The V and J genes are TRBV6-5 and TRBJ2-3, with D possibly matching TRBD1 (5 bases). Germline V gene sequence: CDR1 MNHEY, CDR2 SVGAGI. V lost 3 bases, J lost 9 bases, and 19 bases lay in between. This CDR3 contains 15 residues. The CDR3 nucleotides are TGTGCCAGCAGTTATGGGGTTGGGGCAGCGCAGACGCAGTATTTT. This gives the protein CASSYGVGAAQTQYF.

This clonotype occurred many times. J is TRBJ1-5 and V is TRBV5-4; 7 positions agree with TRBD1. After removal of 0 bases from V and 7 bases from J, the junction contained 19 bases not matched to a gene. This CDR3 spans 19 amino acids. Looked up from germline, CDR1 is SGHNT and CDR2 is YYREEE (reference sequence). CDR3 DNA: TGTGCCAGCAGCTTGGAACCCATGGCAGGGGGTGGTGTAGGACAGCCCCAGCATTTT. Its protein is CASSLEPMAGGGVGQPQHF.

This clonotype was observed many times. The chain couples TRBV12-3 or TRBV12-4 to TRBJ2-7; 12 bases are a match to TRBD2. The length of the CDR3 is 15 residues. J lost 4 bases, V lost 3 bases, and 4 bases had no gene match. CDR3 region: CASSLTSGSGYEQYF. In DNA, the CDR3 is TGTGCCAGCAGTTTGACTAGCGGGAGTGGATACGAGCAGTACTTC.

This clonotype was counted only a few times. The chain combines TRBV10-3 with TRBJ2-2; TRBD2 matches 10 bases. The germline V gene has CDR1 ENHRY and CDR2 SYGVKD. The V and J ends lost 6 bases and 4 bases, in that order; junction bases with no gene match: 23. The CDR3 consists of 21 residues. CDR3 sequence (DNA): TGTGCCATCAGAGAAGAAACCGGGACTAGCGTCTTAAGGGCGGGCACCGGGGAGCTGTTTTTT. This translates into CAIREETGTSVLRAGTGELFF.

The V and J genes are TRBV7-6 and TRBJ2-2, with 11 bases identical to TRBD1. CDR1 SGHVS and CDR2 FNYEAQ come from the germline V gene. The CDR3 runs to 16 residues. After removal of 5 bases from V and 6 bases from J, the junction contained 8 bases not matched to a gene. This CDR3 is CASSRTRTGGAGELFF. In nucleotides, the CDR3 is TGTGCCAGCAGCCGGACACGGACAGGGGGCGCCGGGGAGCTGTTTTTT.

V gene TRBV11-2 combines with J gene TRBJ2-7; a possible D gene is TRBD2 (5 bases). V was trimmed by 1 base and J by 3 bases, leaving 13 bases between them. The CDR3 runs 15 residues. Germline V lookup: CDR1 SGHAT, CDR2 FQNNGV. Written as DNA, the CDR3 is TGTGCCAGCAGCTTAGGACGGATCGGGGACTACGAGCAGTACTTC. Translating it yields CASSLGRIGDYEQYF.

This clonotype was counted many times. The rearrangement uses TRBV20-1 and TRBJ2-1; tentative D call: TRBD1 (6 bases). V lost 6 bases and J lost 5, with 17 bases in between. Germline V gives CDR1 DFQATT, CDR2 SNEGSKA (reference sequence). The length of the CDR3 is 14 residues. The CDR3 spells CSATGKGPNNEQFF. For the CDR3, the DNA is TGCAGTGCAACAGGGAAGGGCCCCAACAATGAGCAGTTCTTC.

The chain is built from TRBV28 and TRBJ2-1; TRBD1 matches at 10 bases. Germline V gene lookup returns CDR1 MDHEN and CDR2 SYDVKM. V trimming: 3 bases; J trimming: 10 bases; junction bases outside the gene matches: 3. This CDR3 region has 13 residues. CDR3 in amino acids: CASSLGQGLEQFF. The CDR3 DNA reads TGTGCCAGCAGTTTGGGACAGGGGTTGGAGCAGTTCTTC.

This clonotype was counted a few times. The chain links TRBV20-1 to TRBJ1-2; 8 nucleotides agree with TRBD1. V lost 3 bases, J lost 3 bases, and 6 bases stayed unmatched. Germline CDR1 reads DFQATT; CDR2 reads SNEGSKA (reference sequence). The CDR3 is made up of 14 amino acids. CDR3 in amino acids: CSARGGQGYYGYTF. DNA for the CDR3: TGCAGTGCTAGGGGTGGACAGGGTTACTATGGCTACACCTTC.

The chain recombines TRBV5-1 with TRBJ1-1; D is uncertain. CDR3 length equals 14 residues. The germline V gene encodes CDR1 SGHRS and CDR2 YFSETQ. The germline V and J ends were trimmed by 4 bases and 4 bases, with 14 bases remaining between them. CDR3 protein: CASSLVPASTEAFF. The DNA of the CDR3 is TGCGCCAGCAGCCTGGTGCCAGCCAGCACTGAAGCTTTCTTT.

The chain combines TRBV5-1 with TRBJ2-2; 15 bases are a match to TRBD2. J lost 5 bases, V lost 0 bases, and 11 bases had no gene match. The germline gives CDR1 SGHRS, CDR2 YFSETQ. The CDR3 sequence is 20 residues long. The CDR3 nucleotides read TGCGCCAGCAGCTTGGACGGGACTAGCGGGGGGATCCGGCGTACCGGGGAGCTGTTTTTT. Its protein is CASSLDGTSGGIRRTGELFF.

This clonotype was observed a handful of times. J is TRBJ2-2 and V is TRBV5-5, with D perhaps matching TRBD1 (5 bases). The CDR3 consists of 15 residues. Looked up from germline, CDR1 is SGHKS and CDR2 is YYEKEE (reference sequence). With 9 bases removed from V and 7 bases from J, the gap between germline ends came to 22 bases. CDR3 DNA: TGTGCCATGAGCTTCGGGCTCAGGGCGGTCGGGGAGCTGTTTTTT. As protein: CAMSFGLRAVGELFF.

The chain employs TRBV11-3 and TRBJ2-7, with 7 positions matching TRBD2. The germline CDR1 and CDR2 sequences are SGHNT and YENEEA. After removal of 1 base from V and 3 bases from J, the junction contained 12 bases not matched to a gene. CDR3 size: 17 residues. This CDR3 is CASSLARVWLADYEQYV. CDR3 in DNA: TGTGCCAGCAGCTTAGCCCGGGTTTGGCTAGCGGACTACGAGCAGTACGTC.

This clonotype was seen repeatedly, ten times or more. J is TRBJ1-2 and V is TRBV14; D is undetermined. The CDR3 loop spans 11 amino acids. The germline V gene has CDR1 SGHDN and CDR2 FVKESK. V lost 3 bases and J 5 bases, leaving 4 bases between the germline ends. The CDR3 region is CASSQGYGYTF. The CDR3 DNA reads as TGTGCCAGCAGCCAGGGATATGGCTACACCTTC. The full variable domain, in which reference TRBV14 and TRBJ1-2 provide the parts outside the CDR3, is EAGVTQFPSHSVIEKGQTVTLRCDPISGHDNLYWYRRVMGKEIKFLLHFVKESKQDESGMPNNRFLAERTGGTYSTLKVQPAELEDSGVYFCASSQGYGYTFGSGTRLTVV.